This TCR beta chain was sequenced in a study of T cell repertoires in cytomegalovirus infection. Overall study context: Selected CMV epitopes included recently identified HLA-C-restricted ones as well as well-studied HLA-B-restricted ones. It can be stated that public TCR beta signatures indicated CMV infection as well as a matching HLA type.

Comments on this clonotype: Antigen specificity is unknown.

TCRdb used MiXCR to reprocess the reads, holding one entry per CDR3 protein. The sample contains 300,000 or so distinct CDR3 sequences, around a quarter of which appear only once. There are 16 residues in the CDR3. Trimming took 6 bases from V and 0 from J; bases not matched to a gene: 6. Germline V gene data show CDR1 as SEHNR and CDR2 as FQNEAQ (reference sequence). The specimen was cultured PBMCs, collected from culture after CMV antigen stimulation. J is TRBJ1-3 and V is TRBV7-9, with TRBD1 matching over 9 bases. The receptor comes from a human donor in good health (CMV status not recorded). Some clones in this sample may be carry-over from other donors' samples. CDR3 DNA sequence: TGTGCCAGCAGACAACAGGGGGCCTCCTCTGGAAACACCATATATTTT. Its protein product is CASRQQGASSGNTIYF.